These 18 T cell receptor beta chains share one sample of origin, sequenced in a study of blood T cells in healthy people across ages. The use of a sample-barcoded 5' primer and a J-beta primer mix characterized a second PCR of roughly 6 to 11 cycles. MiXCR, run by TCRdb on the 5' RACE reads, gives a single entry per CDR3 protein. This table holds over 500,000 distinct CDR3 sequences, around a quarter found once. These data are also associated with another study on T cells of mothers and their children.

What was sequenced was blood. These receptors were taken from a boy between 2 and 15 years old in good health.

This clonotype came up a few times. The chain combines TRBV12-3 or TRBV12-4 with TRBJ2-2; 10 nucleotides match TRBD2. The CDR3 covers 16 residues. Unmatched junction bases numbered 6, after V lost 3 bases and J lost 5 bases. This CDR3 is CASSFSSGRGTGELFF. DNA for the CDR3: TGTGCCAGCAGTTTCTCTAGCGGGAGAGGAACCGGGGAGCTGTTTTTT.

The gene calls are TRBV12-3 or TRBV12-4 and TRBJ2-3, with unresolved D. Trimming cost V 6 bases and J 4 bases, with 11 bases left between them. The CDR3 is 13 amino acids. The CDR3: CASSMGGADTQYF. The CDR3 nucleotides are TGTGCCAGCAGCATGGGCGGAGCAGATACGCAGTATTTT.

This clonotype showed up just a few times. The chain uses TRBV6-2 or TRBV6-3 and TRBJ2-1; D gene uncertain. Germline V gene data show CDR1 as MNHEY and CDR2 as SVGEGT. Trimming removed 0 bases from V and 1 base from J, with 4 bases in between. There are 14 residues in the CDR3. CDR3 DNA: TGTGCCAGCAGTTACTCCCTGTCCTACAATGAGCAGTTCTTC. Translated: CASSYSLSYNEQFF.

This clonotype was detected only a few times. One end of the junction fails to match germline, which may point to a read error. The J gene is TRBJ2-1, the V gene TRBV12-3 or TRBV12-4, with TRBD1 matching 10 bases. CDR3 length: 15 residues. CDR3 in amino acids: CASSLETGGLDEQFF. In DNA, the CDR3 is TGTGCTAGCAGTTTAGAGACAGGGGGCCTAGATGAGCAGTTCTTC.

This clonotype was recorded a few times. This chain's CDR3 is CASSFSGTSGRYEQYF. CDR3 in DNA: TGTGCCAGCAGTTTTTCCGGGACTAGCGGCAGATACGAGCAGTACTTC. This sequence joins TRBV6-2 or TRBV6-3 and TRBJ2-7; TRBD2 matches at 11 bases. The CDR3 spans 16 residues. After removal of 4 bases from V and 4 bases from J, the junction contained 9 bases not matched to a gene. Looked up from germline, CDR1 is MNHEY and CDR2 is SVGEGT.

The gene calls are TRBV24-1 and TRBJ2-5, with D perhaps matching TRBD2 (5 bases). With 2 bases removed from V and 5 bases from J, the gap between germline ends came to 17 bases. Germline V gives CDR1 KGHDR, CDR2 SFDVKD. This CDR3 has 16 amino acids. For the CDR3, the DNA is TGTGCCACCAGTGATTCGGGGTCCAGTCCGGGGGAGACCCAGTACTTC. It specifies CATSDSGSSPGETQYF.

The chain employs TRBV3-1 and TRBJ2-1, with TRBD2 identical over 8 bases. The CDR3 covers 16 residues. Germline CDR1 and CDR2: LGHDT and YNNKEL (reference sequence). With V trimmed by 3 bases and J by 3 bases, 7 bases remained unmatched. The CDR3 DNA is TGTGCCAGCAGCCAGATAAGCGGGAGAAACTACAATGAGCAGTTCTTC. Protein product: CASSQISGRNYNEQFF.

In this sample, this clonotype turned up a few times. The chain recombines TRBV12-3 or TRBV12-4 with TRBJ1-4, with D tentatively TRBD1 (5 bases). The CDR3 sequence is 13 residues long. V lost 6 bases and J lost 5, with 10 bases in between. This CDR3 reads CASSLRENEKLFF. CDR3 nucleotide sequence: TGTGCCAGCAGCCTCAGGGAAAATGAAAAACTGTTTTTT.

The chain couples TRBV29-1 to TRBJ1-2, with D hard to call. The V end lost 3 bases, the J end lost 2 bases, and 4 bases lay between the germline ends. Germline-derived CDR1 and CDR2 are SQVTM and ANQGSEA. This CDR3 comprises 11 residues. CDR3 DNA: TGCAGCGTTGATAGGAACTATGGCTACACCTTC. It specifies CSVDRNYGYTF.

A few counts support this clonotype. The chain has TRBV29-1 and TRBJ2-7, with 7 positions matching TRBD2. The CDR3 spans 17 residues. Germline assignment: CDR1 SQVTM and CDR2 ANQGSEA. V gave up 0 bases and J gave up 6 bases; unmatched junction bases: 17. The CDR3 nucleotides are TGCAGCGTTGAAGATGGGTTGGCGGGAGTCAATCTGGGCGAGCAGTACTTC. This translates into CSVEDGLAGVNLGEQYF.

This clonotype has a handful of counts. The chain recombines TRBV5-6 with TRBJ2-5; 8 bases map to TRBD2. The J call may be wrong; the DNA end is better matched by TRBJ2-7. CDR3 length: 14 residues. Looked up from germline, CDR1 is SGHDT and CDR2 is YYEEEE. In DNA, the CDR3 is TGTGCCAGCAGCTTAGCGGGAGATTGGTACGAGCAGTACTTC. Translated, it gives CASSLAGDWYEQYF.

Only a few counts were recorded for this clonotype. J is TRBJ2-1 and V is TRBV5-1; TRBD2 agrees at 11 bases. CDR3 length: 13 amino acids. V trimming: 4 bases; J trimming: 15 bases; junction bases outside the gene matches: 9. Germline V gives CDR1 SGHRS, CDR2 YFSETQ. CDR3 loop: CASSLGLAGETFF. The CDR3 DNA reads as TGCGCCAGCAGCCTTGGACTAGCGGGCGAGACGTTCTTC.

This clonotype showed up just a few times. The gene calls are TRBV5-1 and TRBJ2-5; a weak D match, TRBD1 (5 bases). The germline V gene has CDR1 SGHRS and CDR2 YFSETQ. The CDR3 loop spans 13 amino acids. V dropped 2 bases and J dropped 5 bases, with 10 bases sitting between them. Here the CDR3 DNA reads TGCGCCAGCAGCTTCTCAGGGCCCGAGACCCAGTACTTC. Translation gives CASSFSGPETQYF.

This clonotype showed up just a few times. The chain combines TRBV5-1 with TRBJ2-5; 9 bases line up with TRBD2. The end of the DNA aligns better with TRBJ2-7, so the J call may be wrong. The length of the CDR3 is 18 residues. Per germline, CDR1 SGHRS and CDR2 YFSETQ. CDR3 sequence: CASSRVWLAGTSFYEQYF. The CDR3 DNA is TGCGCCAGCAGCCGTGTATGGCTAGCGGGAACAAGTTTTTACGAGCAGTACTTC.

In this sample, this clonotype turned up once. The V and J genes are TRBV6-5 and TRBJ1-1; D possibly corresponds to TRBD1 (5 bases). In germline, CDR1 is MNHEY, CDR2 SVGAGI. The CDR3 is made up of 13 amino acids. V was trimmed by 8 bases and J by 3 bases, leaving 13 bases between them. As DNA, the CDR3 is TGTGCCAGCTGTTCCCCGGGACACACTGAAGCTTTCTTT. It specifies CASCSPGHTEAFF.

The table lists this clonotype with a few counts. This chain uses TRBV7-9 with TRBJ1-1, with D tentatively TRBD1 (5 bases). Germline V gene sequence: CDR1 SEHNR, CDR2 FQNEAQ (reference sequence). V was shortened by 5 bases and J by 4 bases, with 17 bases between the two germline ends. CDR3 size: 15 residues. Here the CDR3 DNA reads TGTGCCAGCAGCCAGAGCGGGGGAGTAAGCACTGAAGCTTTCTTT. Encoded protein: CASSQSGGVSTEAFF.

This clonotype was detected a few times. The rearrangement links TRBV27 to TRBJ2-1; D uncertain. Germline V gene data show CDR1 as MNHEY and CDR2 as SMNVEV (reference sequence). V lost 3 bases, J lost 5 bases, and 11 bases lay in between. The length of the CDR3 is 14 residues. The CDR3 DNA sequence: TGTGCCAGCAGTTTTGGGCCGCGTCACAATGAGCAGTTCTTC. Translation: CASSFGPRHNEQFF.

As DNA, the CDR3 is TGTGCCAGCGGGGCGTTAACGGGTGATGAGCAGTTCTTC. It encodes CASGALTGDEQFF. This chain uses TRBV13 with TRBJ2-1; D possibly corresponds to TRBD1 (5 bases). Germline V CDR1 and CDR2: PRHDT, FYEKMQ (reference sequence). V shed 8 bases and J shed 8 bases, with 16 bases lying between them. This CDR3 spans 13 amino acids.